This TCR beta chain was sequenced during a study of T cell responses to AZD1222 COVID-19 vaccine (dated by TCRdb to the early 2020s). With regard to the full study: AZD1222 recipients given second doses at about 4 weeks or at about 12 weeks were pooled, since spike-specific TCR depth and breadth were not found to differ between the two schedules. TCR sequencing was performed for about 240 trial participants, of whom about 210 were given two doses of AZD1222 and 26 were given two doses of MenACWY control vaccine. Trial participants were enrolled by age into 18-55, 56-69 and 70-plus year subgroups, with around 150, 28 and 57 TCR-sequenced participants respectively. The full study reports these points: Because no samples from the day 14 peak response were available, repertoires could be characterized only after the peak T cell response. The whole spike protein was spanned by vaccine-associated CD4 TCRs, and dominant responses were seen in regions 160-218 and 743-854. Most participants were white British and females outnumbered males, and the authors suggested that clonal diversity may have been underestimated. Reportedly, close to half of the unique spike-specific TCRs recognized epitopes lying outside the regions that are mutated in the B.1.351 and B.1.1.7 variants. After two AZD1222 doses, both the breadth and the depth of spike-specific TCRs were significantly higher than at day 0 and than in MenACWY recipients. In the small 56-69-year group, the increase in depth fell short of significance, most likely because of low power. Conclusions about previously exposed vaccinees are limited because only six or seven AZD1222 recipients were SARS-CoV-2 seropositive at baseline.

The CDR3 regions of human TCRbeta chains were analyzed by immunosequencing. On the study's bioinformatics: TCRs in the repertoires were matched against a reference library of SARS-CoV-2-specific TCRs that had been generated with the MIRA antigen-specificity platform. Breadth meant the fraction of unique TCRs that were SARS-CoV-2-associated, whereas depth meant the fraction of total T cells that were SARS-CoV-2-associated. Each spike-specific TCR was assigned to its reactive spike region and to a CD4 or CD8 class using the MIRA data. Log10-transformed breadth and depth values were compared by one-way ANOVA with Sidak's multiple comparisons tests. This immuneACCESS table, as held by TCRdb, lists in-frame sequences with V and J called but not all clones. Of the missing ones, under half trace to an unresolved V gene in checked studies; the others have no known cause. The V and J calls and the clone size are those of that table, but D and trimming were determined from the DNA. The sample table shows about 100,000 clones, and 75% to 95% are seen once. The ten largest make up approximately 1.2% of the sample.

This clone appeared a few times. It lacks a known antigen. Qualities for individual bases were not recorded, and no much larger clone is one base off. Explained via the paper, the time point label denotes: baseline before first vaccination. The vaccinee samples were drawn from two UK trials, COV001 and COV002, one of which was a single-blind randomized controlled phase 2/3 trial testing AZD1222 (ChAdOx1 nCoV-19) in healthy adults. For TCRbeta chain sequencing, PBMC samples from trial participants were taken at day 0 and at day 28 after the second dose. CDR1 and CDR2 (MNHEY, SVGAGI) derive from the germline V gene. Reading from cysteine to phenylalanine, the CDR3 counts 13 amino acids. The sequence is cut down to CDR3 DNA, 39 bases in frame from base 1. V sheds 6 bases and J sheds 1 base, leaving 9 bases between their ends.

The chain links TRBV6-5 with TRBJ1-1; the D gene is unclear. This receptor was taken from an adult in good health. Specimen: peripheral blood, collected on day 0 of AZD1222 vaccination. The bases are TGTGCCAGCAGCACCGTCGGGAACACTGAAGCTTTCTTT. Its coded protein is CASSTVGNTEAFF.